A selection of T cell receptor beta chains follows, all from one sample in a study of blood T cell repertoires in COVID-19. Some clones are missing from TCRdb's copy, which holds only in-frame ones; the method was immunoSEQ multiplex PCR. The repertoire holds about 330,000 clones, with about 88% as singletons. Sequencing was done on a sample of PBMCs or T cells enriched from blood (not recorded which). These receptors were collected from a woman aged 25 to 45 who had recovered from COVID-19. The CDR3 runs from the conserved cysteine through the conserved F or W. Each record gives: D gene, V gene, clone size, J gene, CDR3 DNA, CDR3 protein. The D gene is left open where the match is weak. Where a row states a size, it is once, few, many or the class of an expanded clone; other rows omit it.

d_gene: TRBD2; v_gene: TRBV5-5; abundance: -; j_gene: TRBJ2-7; CDR3nt: TGTGCCAGCAGCTTGGACCCGGGGGGTTCCTACGAGCAGTACTTC; CDR3aa: CASSLDPGGSYEQYF
d_gene: -; v_gene: TRBV28; abundance: -; j_gene: TRBJ1-1; CDR3nt: TGTGCCAGCAGCCGCCTCAGGGAGAACACTGAAGCTTTCTTT; CDR3aa: CASSRLRENTEAFF
d_gene: TRBD1; v_gene: TRBV28; abundance: -; j_gene: TRBJ1-6; CDR3nt: TGTGCCAGCTCTAAAGGGGGCTCGGATTCACCCCTCCACTTT; CDR3aa: CASSKGGSDSPLHF
d_gene: -; v_gene: TRBV28; abundance: -; j_gene: TRBJ1-1; CDR3nt: TGTGCCAGCAGTTTGGGACTTGAGACTGAAGCTTTCTTT; CDR3aa: CASSLGLETEAFF
d_gene: -; v_gene: TRBV30; abundance: -; j_gene: TRBJ1-1; CDR3nt: TGTGCCTGGAAAGGGTCGGCAGGGGAAGAAGCTTTCTTT; CDR3aa: CAWKGSAGEEAFF
d_gene: TRBD2; v_gene: TRBV5-1; abundance: -; j_gene: TRBJ2-3; CDR3nt: TGCGCCAGCAGCTTGGCGGGACTAGCGGGGGGAATGGGCACAGATACGCAGTATTTT; CDR3aa: CASSLAGLAGGMGTDTQYF
d_gene: -; v_gene: TRBV7-2; abundance: -; j_gene: TRBJ1-1; CDR3nt: TGTGCCAGCAGCCAGGGGACCCCACGGGGCCATGAAGCTTTCTTT; CDR3aa: CASSQGTPRGHEAFF
d_gene: -; v_gene: TRBV9; abundance: -; j_gene: TRBJ1-6; CDR3nt: TGTGCCAGCAGCCCCCGGGTGGACAGCGGAAATTCACCCCTCCACTTT; CDR3aa: CASSPRVDSGNSPLHF
d_gene: TRBD2; v_gene: TRBV10-1; abundance: -; j_gene: TRBJ2-3; CDR3nt: TGCGCCAGCAGTGAAAGACTAGCGGGGACAGATACGCAGTATTTT; CDR3aa: CASSERLAGTDTQYF
d_gene: -; v_gene: TRBV27; abundance: once; j_gene: TRBJ1-1; CDR3nt: TGTGCCAGCAGGGGGCTCGCGAACACTGAAGCTTTCTTT; CDR3aa: CASRGLANTEAFF
d_gene: -; v_gene: TRBV7-6; abundance: -; j_gene: TRBJ2-2; CDR3nt: TGTGCCAGCAGCTTAGCAGGGGTCGGCACCGGGGAGCTGTTTTTT; CDR3aa: CASSLAGVGTGELFF
d_gene: TRBD1; v_gene: TRBV30; abundance: -; j_gene: TRBJ1-1; CDR3nt: TGTGCCTGGAGTTTTGCCCCAGGGGGTGGGCCTGAAGCTTTCTTT; CDR3aa: CAWSFAPGGGPEAFF
d_gene: -; v_gene: TRBV2; abundance: -; j_gene: TRBJ2-3; CDR3nt: TGTGCCAGCAGTGTCCAGGGTCGGGCGGATACGCAGTATTTT; CDR3aa: CASSVQGRADTQYF
d_gene: TRBD2; v_gene: TRBV20-1; abundance: -; j_gene: TRBJ2-1; CDR3nt: TGCAGTGCTAGTTCGCACCACCCGGGGGGCTACAATGAGCAGTTCTTC; CDR3aa: CSASSHHPGGYNEQFF
d_gene: TRBD1; v_gene: TRBV5-4; abundance: -; j_gene: TRBJ1-4; CDR3nt: TGTGCCAGCAGCTTGAAGAATTCTGGTGGGACAGGGGGTGAAAAACTGTTTTTT; CDR3aa: CASSLKNSGGTGGEKLFF
d_gene: -; v_gene: TRBV5-1; abundance: -; j_gene: TRBJ2-3; CDR3nt: TGCGCCAGCAGCTCGCGGGGTAGCAGGGGGTATTCTTCCACAGATACGCAGTATTTT; CDR3aa: CASSSRGSRGYSSTDTQYF
d_gene: -; v_gene: TRBV30; abundance: -; j_gene: TRBJ1-6; CDR3nt: TGTGCCTGGAGCCGGGATTCACCCCTCCACTTT; CDR3aa: CAWSRDSPLHF
d_gene: TRBD1; v_gene: TRBV10-3; abundance: -; j_gene: TRBJ1-2; CDR3nt: TGTGCCATCAGTGAGGGACAGGGCAACTATGGCTACACCTTC; CDR3aa: CAISEGQGNYGYTF
d_gene: TRBD2; v_gene: TRBV19; abundance: -; j_gene: TRBJ2-2; CDR3nt: TGTGCCAGTAGTACACTAGCGGGGGGGTCGAACACCGGGGAGCTGTTTTTT; CDR3aa: CASSTLAGGSNTGELFF
d_gene: -; v_gene: TRBV7-2; abundance: -; j_gene: TRBJ2-3; CDR3nt: TGTGCCAGCAGCTTAGACAGGGTCGGTGGGGATACGCAGTATTTT; CDR3aa: CASSLDRVGGDTQYF
d_gene: -; v_gene: TRBV2; abundance: -; j_gene: TRBJ2-7; CDR3nt: TGTGCCAGCAGTGTCACAGGGAACGAGCAGTACTTC; CDR3aa: CASSVTGNEQYF
d_gene: TRBD1; v_gene: TRBV19; abundance: -; j_gene: TRBJ1-5; CDR3nt: TGTGCCAGTAGTATTGGACAGGGGGCGAGCAATCAGCCCCAGCATTTT; CDR3aa: CASSIGQGASNQPQHF
d_gene: TRBD1; v_gene: TRBV25-1; abundance: -; j_gene: TRBJ2-3; CDR3nt: TGTGCCAGTTCGACCGACAGGGTCTTTACAGATACGCAGTATTTT; CDR3aa: CASSTDRVFTDTQYF
d_gene: TRBD1; v_gene: TRBV19; abundance: -; j_gene: TRBJ1-1; CDR3nt: TGTGCCAGTAGTATCATCGGACAGGGTTTTGAAGCTTTCTTT; CDR3aa: CASSIIGQGFEAFF
d_gene: -; v_gene: TRBV7-9; abundance: -; j_gene: TRBJ2-1; CDR3nt: TGTGCCAGCAGCTTAAGCCTAGCGACCAATGAGCAGTTCTTC; CDR3aa: CASSLSLATNEQFF
d_gene: -; v_gene: TRBV5-1; abundance: -; j_gene: TRBJ2-7; CDR3nt: TGCGCCAGCAGCTTAGCGAACAGGGACTACGAGCAGTACTTC; CDR3aa: CASSLANRDYEQYF
d_gene: TRBD1; v_gene: TRBV28; abundance: once; j_gene: TRBJ1-5; CDR3nt: TGTGCCAGCAGGGGGGCGACAGGGTCCAATCAGCCCCAGCATTTT; CDR3aa: CASRGATGSNQPQHF
d_gene: TRBD1; v_gene: TRBV3-1/TRBV3-2; abundance: -; j_gene: TRBJ2-3; CDR3nt: TGTGCCAGCAGCCCGACAGGGGGGTTGGGAGATACGCAGTATTTT; CDR3aa: CASSPTGGLGDTQYF
d_gene: -; v_gene: TRBV28; abundance: -; j_gene: TRBJ2-3; CDR3nt: TGTGCCAGCAGTGCCTACACAGATACGCAGTATTTT; CDR3aa: CASSAYTDTQYF
d_gene: TRBD1; v_gene: TRBV27; abundance: -; j_gene: TRBJ2-3; CDR3nt: TGTGCCAGCAGTTCCCCGGGACAGATGGGCACAGATACGCAGTATTTT; CDR3aa: CASSSPGQMGTDTQYF
d_gene: -; v_gene: TRBV28; abundance: once; j_gene: TRBJ2-2; CDR3nt: TGTGCCAGCAGTGAGACCGGGGGCGCTGGGGGGGCCGGGGAGCTGTTTTTT; CDR3aa: CASSETGGAGGAGELFF
d_gene: TRBD1; v_gene: TRBV18; abundance: -; j_gene: TRBJ1-6; CDR3nt: TGTGCCAGCTCACCAAAAACAGGGGAGAATTCACCCCTCCACTTT; CDR3aa: CASSPKTGENSPLHF
d_gene: TRBD1; v_gene: TRBV19; abundance: few; j_gene: TRBJ1-5; CDR3nt: TGTGCCAGTAGTTTCTCGTGGAGGGGGCATCAGCCCCAGCATTTT; CDR3aa: CASSFSWRGHQPQHF
d_gene: TRBD1; v_gene: TRBV5-1; abundance: -; j_gene: TRBJ2-1; CDR3nt: TGCGCCAGCAGCTTGGAGGGACAGGGGTTTGAGCAGTTCTTC; CDR3aa: CASSLEGQGFEQFF
d_gene: TRBD2; v_gene: TRBV5-1; abundance: -; j_gene: TRBJ2-7; CDR3nt: TGCGCCAGCAGCTTGGCCGGGAGGTCCGAGCAGTACTTC; CDR3aa: CASSLAGRSEQYF
d_gene: TRBD1; v_gene: TRBV9; abundance: -; j_gene: TRBJ2-1; CDR3nt: TGTGCCAGCAGCGGTGCCGGGACAGGGGCCTACAATGAGCAGTTCTTC; CDR3aa: CASSGAGTGAYNEQFF
d_gene: -; v_gene: TRBV3-1/TRBV3-2; abundance: -; j_gene: TRBJ2-2; CDR3nt: TGTGCCAGCAGCCCCCAGGGCGTCACCGGGGAGCTGTTTTTT; CDR3aa: CASSPQGVTGELFF
d_gene: -; v_gene: TRBV28; abundance: -; j_gene: TRBJ1-4; CDR3nt: TGTGCCAGCAGTCTACAGGGAGTGGGTGAAAAACTGTTTTTT; CDR3aa: CASSLQGVGEKLFF
d_gene: -; v_gene: TRBV7-2; abundance: -; j_gene: TRBJ1-1; CDR3nt: TGTGCCAGCAGCCTCAGGGTCACGGATGGCACTGAAGCTTTCTTT; CDR3aa: CASSLRVTDGTEAFF
d_gene: -; v_gene: TRBV2; abundance: -; j_gene: TRBJ1-2; CDR3nt: TGTGCCAGCAGTGACTGGGCAGGGGCTGGAGATGGCTACACCTTC; CDR3aa: CASSDWAGAGDGYTF
d_gene: -; v_gene: TRBV7-8; abundance: few; j_gene: TRBJ1-4; CDR3nt: TGTGCCAGCAGCTTAGGACTGAGCGAAAAACTGTTTTTT; CDR3aa: CASSLGLSEKLFF
d_gene: -; v_gene: TRBV6-1; abundance: -; j_gene: TRBJ1-4; CDR3nt: TGTGCCAGCAGTGAAACGCACACATCCCAAGAAAAACTGTTTTTT; CDR3aa: CASSETHTSQEKLFF
d_gene: TRBD1; v_gene: TRBV20-1; abundance: -; j_gene: TRBJ2-1; CDR3nt: TGCAGTGCTAGTGAACCCTTAAAGGGGGCTGCGTACAATGAGCAGTTCTTC; CDR3aa: CSASEPLKGAAYNEQFF
d_gene: TRBD1; v_gene: TRBV7-9; abundance: -; j_gene: TRBJ2-7; CDR3nt: TGTGCCAGCAGCCCCACAGGGGTTTACGAGCAGTACTTC; CDR3aa: CASSPTGVYEQYF
d_gene: -; v_gene: TRBV6-2/TRBV6-3; abundance: -; j_gene: TRBJ1-2; CDR3nt: TGTGCCAGCAGTCAGACAACTAACTATGGCTACACCTTC; CDR3aa: CASSQTTNYGYTF
d_gene: TRBD1; v_gene: TRBV28; abundance: -; j_gene: TRBJ2-1; CDR3nt: TGTGCCAGCAGCATCCGGGACAGTTCCTACAATGAGCAGTTCTTC; CDR3aa: CASSIRDSSYNEQFF
d_gene: TRBD1; v_gene: TRBV6-2/TRBV6-3; abundance: -; j_gene: TRBJ2-2; CDR3nt: TGTGCCAGCAGCCGGACAGGGGGCGTCACCGGGGAGCTGTTTTTT; CDR3aa: CASSRTGGVTGELFF
d_gene: -; v_gene: TRBV6-6; abundance: -; j_gene: TRBJ2-7; CDR3nt: TGTGCCAGCAGTTTAGACGGGGAGGGGGACGAGCAGTACTTC; CDR3aa: CASSLDGEGDEQYF
d_gene: -; v_gene: TRBV5-1; abundance: -; j_gene: TRBJ1-1; CDR3nt: TGCGCCAGCAGCGTGGACATTAACACTGAAGCTTTCTTT; CDR3aa: CASSVDINTEAFF
d_gene: TRBD1; v_gene: TRBV6-1; abundance: -; j_gene: TRBJ1-1; CDR3nt: TGTGCCAGCAGTGAACAGGGGGTCGGCACTGAAGCTTTCTTT; CDR3aa: CASSEQGVGTEAFF
d_gene: TRBD2; v_gene: TRBV5-1; abundance: -; j_gene: TRBJ2-3; CDR3nt: TGCGCCAGCAGCACCTCCGGGACTAGCGGGCGAACTAGCACAGATACGCAGTATTTT; CDR3aa: CASSTSGTSGRTSTDTQYF
d_gene: -; v_gene: TRBV7-6; abundance: -; j_gene: TRBJ2-1; CDR3nt: TGTGCCAGCAGCGTGTTCCTAGGCAGTGAGCAGTTCTTC; CDR3aa: CASSVFLGSEQFF
d_gene: TRBD1; v_gene: TRBV27; abundance: -; j_gene: TRBJ2-2; CDR3nt: TGTGCCAGCAGTTGGCGACAGGGGGGGGCCGGGGAGCTGTTTTTT; CDR3aa: CASSWRQGGAGELFF
d_gene: TRBD1; v_gene: TRBV28; abundance: -; j_gene: TRBJ2-7; CDR3nt: TGTGCCAGCAGTCCTTACAGTGGACAGGGGAGCTCCTACGAGCAGTACTTC; CDR3aa: CASSPYSGQGSSYEQYF
d_gene: -; v_gene: TRBV5-1; abundance: -; j_gene: TRBJ2-5; CDR3nt: TGCGCCAGCAGCTTAAGTGGGGAGGTCCAAGAGACCCAGTACTTC; CDR3aa: CASSLSGEVQETQYF
d_gene: -; v_gene: TRBV5-1; abundance: -; j_gene: TRBJ2-1; CDR3nt: TGCGCCAGCAGTCCCGGGACTCCAGCCCTCTCCTACAATGAGCAGTTCTTC; CDR3aa: CASSPGTPALSYNEQFF
d_gene: TRBD1; v_gene: TRBV28; abundance: -; j_gene: TRBJ1-1; CDR3nt: TGTGCCAGCAGCCAAGGGGGCAAGGACACTGAAGCTTTCTTT; CDR3aa: CASSQGGKDTEAFF